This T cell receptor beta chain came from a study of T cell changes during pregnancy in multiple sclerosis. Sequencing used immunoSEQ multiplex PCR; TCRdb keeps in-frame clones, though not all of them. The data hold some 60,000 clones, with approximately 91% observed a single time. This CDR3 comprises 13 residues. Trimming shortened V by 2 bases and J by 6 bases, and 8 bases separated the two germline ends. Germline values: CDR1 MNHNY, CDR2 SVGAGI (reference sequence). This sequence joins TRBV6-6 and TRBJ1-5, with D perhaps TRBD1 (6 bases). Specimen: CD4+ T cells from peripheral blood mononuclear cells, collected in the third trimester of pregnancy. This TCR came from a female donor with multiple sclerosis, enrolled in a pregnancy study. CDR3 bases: TGTGCCAGCAGTTACGGACAGTTTCAGCCCCAGCATTTT. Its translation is CASSYGQFQPQHF.